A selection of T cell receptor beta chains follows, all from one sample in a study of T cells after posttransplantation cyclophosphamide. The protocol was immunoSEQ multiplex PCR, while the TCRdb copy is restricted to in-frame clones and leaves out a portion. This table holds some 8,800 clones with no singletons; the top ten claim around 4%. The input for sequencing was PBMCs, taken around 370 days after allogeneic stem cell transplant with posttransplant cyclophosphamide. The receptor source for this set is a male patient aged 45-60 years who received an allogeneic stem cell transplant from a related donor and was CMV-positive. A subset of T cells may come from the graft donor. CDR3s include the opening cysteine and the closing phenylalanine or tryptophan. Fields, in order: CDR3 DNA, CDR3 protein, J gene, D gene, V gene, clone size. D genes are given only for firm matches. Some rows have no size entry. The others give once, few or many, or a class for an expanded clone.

TGTGCCACGAAGCTTAAGGACAGTTACGAGCAGTACTTC CATKLKDSYEQYF TRBJ2-7 . TRBV15 .
TGTGCCAGCAGTTCGGGACAGGGGATTTCACCCCTCCACTTT CASSSGQGISPLHF TRBJ1-6 TRBD1 TRBV28 .
TGTGCCAGCAGCCCCCACGGGGGGCATAGTGGCTACACCTTC CASSPHGGHSGYTF TRBJ1-2 . TRBV9 many
TGTGCCATACCAGAGGGGACTAGCGAGAACACCGGGGAGCTGTTTTTT CAIPEGTSENTGELFF TRBJ2-2 TRBD2 TRBV10-3 many
TGCACCAGCAGCCAAGAATGGCGCAGGGGGAACTCTGGGGCCAACGTCCTGACTTTC CTSSQEWRRGNSGANVLTF TRBJ2-6 . TRBV1 many
TGTGCCAGCAGCGCGGCGGACTCTGGAAACACCATATATTTT CASSAADSGNTIYF TRBJ1-3 . TRBV9 few
TGTGCCAGCAGCGTATCCGGGACAGGGTTCGGGAATGAGCAGTTCTTC CASSVSGTGFGNEQFF TRBJ2-1 TRBD1 TRBV9 many
TGTGCCAGCAGCTTAAGGGAGACCCGCCAAGAGACCCAGTACTTC CASSLRETRQETQYF TRBJ2-5 . TRBV7-9 many
TGTGCCAGCAGTGAGCCCGGACTAGCGAAATTCGAGACCCAGTACTTC CASSEPGLAKFETQYF TRBJ2-5 TRBD2 TRBV2 many
TGTGCCATCAGTGAGTGGGGGACAGGGAACTACGAGCAGTACTTC CAISEWGTGNYEQYF TRBJ2-7 TRBD1 TRBV10-3 many
TGCGCCAGCAGCTCACCCCAGGGGGCCAGCACAGATACGCAGTATTTT CASSSPQGASTDTQYF TRBJ2-3 TRBD1 TRBV5-1 many
TGTGCCAGCAGTATTAGATTGCTGGAGACCCAGTACTTC CASSIRLLETQYF TRBJ2-5 . TRBV2 many
TGTGCCAGCAGCCAGACAGGGGGACAGCCCCAGCATTTT CASSQTGGQPQHF TRBJ1-5 TRBD1 TRBV6-6 medium-sized
TGCGCCAGCAGCTTGGGAGAGGGTGGCTACACCTTC CASSLGEGGYTF TRBJ1-2 . TRBV5-1 many
TGTGCCAGCGGAAGGACAGGGACGTACACAGATACGCAGTATTTT CASGRTGTYTDTQYF TRBJ2-3 TRBD1 TRBV6-1 many
TGTGCCAGCAGCCCGGGGCCGATAGCGGGGAGCACAGATACGCAGTATTTT CASSPGPIAGSTDTQYF TRBJ2-3 TRBD2 TRBV11-2 .
TGTGCCAGCTCACGCGAGGCCATCAAATACGAGCAGTACTTC CASSREAIKYEQYF TRBJ2-7 . TRBV18 many
TGTGCCAGCAGCTCCACTTCGACAGGTTACGAGCAGTACTTC CASSSTSTGYEQYF TRBJ2-7 . TRBV7-6 many
TGTGCCAGCAGCGCCTTAGCGGGAGGGGGGGAGACCCAGTACTTC CASSALAGGGETQYF TRBJ2-5 TRBD2 TRBV5-5 many
TGTGCCAGCAGCCCGATGCAGGGGTATGGAGAGACCCAGTACTTC CASSPMQGYGETQYF TRBJ2-5 . TRBV7-9 many
TGTGCCGGAAACGGGGGAACCGGGGAGCTGTTTTTT CAGNGGTGELFF TRBJ2-2 . TRBV19 .
TGCGCCAGCAGCCAAGGAATCGGCACAGCGGGCACTGGGGCTTTCTTT CASSQGIGTAGTGAFF TRBJ1-1 . TRBV4-1 many
TGTGCCAGCAGTGAAACGTCAGGGTATTCACCCCTCCACTTT CASSETSGYSPLHF TRBJ1-6 . TRBV25-1 .
TGTGCCAGCTCACCCTTCCCCGGACAGGGGGACGAGCAGTACTTC CASSPFPGQGDEQYF TRBJ2-7 TRBD1 TRBV18 few
TGCGCCAGCAGCGTGGGGACAGGGGGTGCCCCCGGTGGCTACACCTTC CASSVGTGGAPGGYTF TRBJ1-2 TRBD1 TRBV5-1 many
TGTGCCAGCAGTATTGACGGGCTAGCGGTGGAGACCCAGTACTTC CASSIDGLAVETQYF TRBJ2-5 TRBD2 TRBV7-6 many
TGCGCCAGCAGCTACTCGGGTAGCGGGGTTGGCAATGAGCAGTTCTTC CASSYSGSGVGNEQFF TRBJ2-1 TRBD2 TRBV5-1 medium-sized
TGTGCCAGCTCTCGACAGGCCGAAGCTTTCTTT CASSRQAEAFF TRBJ1-1 . TRBV18 many
TGTGCCAGCAGTGAAGGGGCAGGGGACAATCAGCCCCAGCATTTT CASSEGAGDNQPQHF TRBJ1-5 . TRBV2 large
TGCAGCGTTGGCCAGGGGGGCAATGAGCAGTTCTTC CSVGQGGNEQFF TRBJ2-1 . TRBV29-1 many
TGTGCCAGCAGCTTCAACTCAGAGGAGGAGACCCAGTACTTC CASSFNSEEETQYF TRBJ2-5 . TRBV5-4 many